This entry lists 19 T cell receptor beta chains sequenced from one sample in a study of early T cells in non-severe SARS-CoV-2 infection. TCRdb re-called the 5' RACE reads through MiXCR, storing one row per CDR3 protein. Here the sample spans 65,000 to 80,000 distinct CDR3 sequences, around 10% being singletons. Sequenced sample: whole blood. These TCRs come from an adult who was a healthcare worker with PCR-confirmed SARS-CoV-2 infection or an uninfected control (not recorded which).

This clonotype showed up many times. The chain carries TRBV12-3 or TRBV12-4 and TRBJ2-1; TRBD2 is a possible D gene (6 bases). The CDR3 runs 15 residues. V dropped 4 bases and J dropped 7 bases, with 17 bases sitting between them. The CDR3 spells CASSSWDAAGNEQFF. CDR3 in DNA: TGTGCCAGCAGTTCATGGGACGCCGCGGGAAATGAGCAGTTCTTC.

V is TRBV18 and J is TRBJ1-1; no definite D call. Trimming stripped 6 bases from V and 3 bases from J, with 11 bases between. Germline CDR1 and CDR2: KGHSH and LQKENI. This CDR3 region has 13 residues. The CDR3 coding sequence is TGTGCCAGCTCCCGGGCTTTGGACACTGAAGCTTTCTTT. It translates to CASSRALDTEAFF.

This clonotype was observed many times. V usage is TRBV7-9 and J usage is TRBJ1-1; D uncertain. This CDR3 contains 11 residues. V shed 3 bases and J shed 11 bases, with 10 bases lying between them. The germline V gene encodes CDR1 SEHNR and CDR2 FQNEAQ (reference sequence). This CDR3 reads CASSLIPEAFF. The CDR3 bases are TGTGCCAGCAGCTTGATACCCGAGGCTTTCTTT.

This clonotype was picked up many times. CDR3 loop: CASSPRQENTEAFF. The CDR3 DNA reads TGTGCCAGCAGCCCCCGACAAGAGAACACTGAAGCTTTCTTT. This chain uses TRBV7-2 with TRBJ1-1; D is undetermined. The CDR3 is 14 amino acids. Germline V lookup: CDR1 SGHTA, CDR2 FQGNSA. V lost 5 bases to trimming and J lost 1 base, with 11 bases between them.

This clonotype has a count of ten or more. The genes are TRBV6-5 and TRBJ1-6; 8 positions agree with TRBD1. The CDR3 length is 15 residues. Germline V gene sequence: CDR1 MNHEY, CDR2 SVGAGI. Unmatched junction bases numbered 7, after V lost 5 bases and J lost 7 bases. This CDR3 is CASSTPTGVNSPLHF. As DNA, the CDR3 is TGTGCCAGCAGTACCCCGACAGGGGTGAATTCACCCCTCCACTTT.

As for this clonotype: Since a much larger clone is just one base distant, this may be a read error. The CDR3 loop is CASSQNRGTQYF. The DNA for the CDR3 is TGTGCCAGCAGCCAAAACCGGGGGACCCAGTACTTC. The chain combines TRBV7-2 with TRBJ2-5; TRBD2 might be the D (5 bases). Trimming took 5 bases from V and 7 from J, leaving 11 bases between them. This CDR3 is 12 amino acids long. Germline values: CDR1 SGHTA, CDR2 FQGNSA.

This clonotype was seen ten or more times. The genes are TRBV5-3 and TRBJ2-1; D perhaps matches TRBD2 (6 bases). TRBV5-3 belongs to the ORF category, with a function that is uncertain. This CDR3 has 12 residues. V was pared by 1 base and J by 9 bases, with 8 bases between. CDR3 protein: CARSLSSGEQFF. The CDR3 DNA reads TGTGCCAGAAGCTTGAGTAGCGGTGAGCAGTTCTTC.

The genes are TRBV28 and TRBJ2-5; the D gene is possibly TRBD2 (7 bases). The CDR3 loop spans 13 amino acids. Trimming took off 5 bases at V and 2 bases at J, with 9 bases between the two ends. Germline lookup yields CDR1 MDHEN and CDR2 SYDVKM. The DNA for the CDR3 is TGTGCCAGCAGTGCGGGGGCACAAGAGACCCAGTACTTC. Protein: CASSAGAQETQYF.

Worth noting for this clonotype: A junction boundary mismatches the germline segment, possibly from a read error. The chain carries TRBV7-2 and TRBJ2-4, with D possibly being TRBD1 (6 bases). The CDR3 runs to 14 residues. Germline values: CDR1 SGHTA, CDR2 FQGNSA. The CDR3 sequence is CASSSFVSEGQSDF. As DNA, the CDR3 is TGTGCCAGCAGCTCCTTCGTCTCCGAGGGACAATCTGACTTC. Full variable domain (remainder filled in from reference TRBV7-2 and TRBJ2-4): GAGVSQSPSNKVTEKGKDVELRCDPISGHTALYWYRQSLGQGLEFLIYFQGNSAPDKSGLPSDRFSAERTGGSVSTLTIQRTQQEDSAVYLCASSSFVSEGQSDFGAGTRLSVL.

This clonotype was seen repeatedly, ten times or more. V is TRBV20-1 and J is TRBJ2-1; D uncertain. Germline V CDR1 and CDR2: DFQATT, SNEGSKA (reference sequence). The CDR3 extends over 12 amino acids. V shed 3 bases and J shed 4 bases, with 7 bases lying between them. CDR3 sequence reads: CSARVAYNEQFF. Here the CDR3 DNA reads TGCAGTGCTAGGGTGGCGTACAATGAGCAGTTCTTC.

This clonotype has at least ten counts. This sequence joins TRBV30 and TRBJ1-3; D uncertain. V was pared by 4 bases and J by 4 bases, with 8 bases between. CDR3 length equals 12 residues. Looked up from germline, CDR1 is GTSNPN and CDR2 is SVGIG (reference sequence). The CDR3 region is CAWILEGNTIYF. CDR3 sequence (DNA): TGTGCCTGGATTTTAGAGGGAAACACCATATATTTT.

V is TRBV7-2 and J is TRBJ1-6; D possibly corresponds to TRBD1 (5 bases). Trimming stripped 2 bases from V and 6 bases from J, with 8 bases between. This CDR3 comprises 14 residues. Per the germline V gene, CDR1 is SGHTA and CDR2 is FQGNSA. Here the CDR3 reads CASSLYQGNSPLHF. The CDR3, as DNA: TGTGCCAGCAGCTTATATCAGGGTAATTCACCCCTCCACTTT. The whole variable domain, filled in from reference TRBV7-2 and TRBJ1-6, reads GAGVSQSPSNKVTEKGKDVELRCDPISGHTALYWYRQSLGQGLEFLIYFQGNSAPDKSGLPSDRFSAERTGGSVSTLTIQRTQQEDSAVYLCASSLYQGNSPLHFGNGTRLTVT.

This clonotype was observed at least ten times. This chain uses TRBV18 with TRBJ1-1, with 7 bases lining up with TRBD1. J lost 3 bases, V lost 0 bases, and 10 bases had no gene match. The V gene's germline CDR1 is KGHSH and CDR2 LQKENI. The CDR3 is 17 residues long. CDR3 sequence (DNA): TGTGCCAGCTCACCACCGAGGGGGCTAAGAACGGACACTGAAGCTTTCTTT. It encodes CASSPPRGLRTDTEAFF.

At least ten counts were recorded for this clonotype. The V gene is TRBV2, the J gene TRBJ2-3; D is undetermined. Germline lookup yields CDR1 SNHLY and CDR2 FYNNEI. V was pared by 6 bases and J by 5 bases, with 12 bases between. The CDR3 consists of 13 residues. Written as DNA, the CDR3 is TGTGCCAGCAGGCCCGACCTAGGAGATACGCAGTATTTT. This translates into CASRPDLGDTQYF.

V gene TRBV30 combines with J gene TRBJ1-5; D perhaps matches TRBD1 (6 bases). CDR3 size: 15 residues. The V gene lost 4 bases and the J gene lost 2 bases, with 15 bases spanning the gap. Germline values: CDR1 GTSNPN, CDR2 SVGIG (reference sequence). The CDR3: CAWTYPTGGNQPQHF. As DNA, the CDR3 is TGTGCCTGGACCTACCCGACAGGCGGCAATCAGCCCCAGCATTTT.

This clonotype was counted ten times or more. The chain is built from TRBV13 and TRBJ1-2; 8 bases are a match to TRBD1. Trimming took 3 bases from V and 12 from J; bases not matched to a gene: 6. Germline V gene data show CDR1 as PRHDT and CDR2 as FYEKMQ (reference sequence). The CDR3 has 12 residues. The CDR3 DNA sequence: TGTGCCAGCAGCTTTGTGCAGGGGGCCAACACCTTC. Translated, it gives CASSFVQGANTF.

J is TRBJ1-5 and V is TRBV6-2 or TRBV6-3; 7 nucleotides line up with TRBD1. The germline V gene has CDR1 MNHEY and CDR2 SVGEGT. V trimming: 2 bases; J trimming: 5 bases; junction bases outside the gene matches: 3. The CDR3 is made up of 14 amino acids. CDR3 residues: CASSYPGQYQPQHF. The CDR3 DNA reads TGTGCCAGCAGTTACCCGGGACAGTATCAGCCCCAGCATTTT.

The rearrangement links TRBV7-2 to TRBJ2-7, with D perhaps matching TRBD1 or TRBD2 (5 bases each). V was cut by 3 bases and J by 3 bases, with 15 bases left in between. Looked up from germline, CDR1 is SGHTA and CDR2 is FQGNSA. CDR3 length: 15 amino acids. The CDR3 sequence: CASSFSPGPYYEQYF. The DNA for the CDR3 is TGTGCCAGCAGCTTTTCACCGGGACCCTACTACGAGCAGTACTTC. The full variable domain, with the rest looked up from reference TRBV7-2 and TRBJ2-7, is GAGVSQSPSNKVTEKGKDVELRCDPISGHTALYWYRQSLGQGLEFLIYFQGNSAPDKSGLPSDRFSAERTGGSVSTLTIQRTQQEDSAVYLCASSFSPGPYYEQYFGPGTRLTVT.

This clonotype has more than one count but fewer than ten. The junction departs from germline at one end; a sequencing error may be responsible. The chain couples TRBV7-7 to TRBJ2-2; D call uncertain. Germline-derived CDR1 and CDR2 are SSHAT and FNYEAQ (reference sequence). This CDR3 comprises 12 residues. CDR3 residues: CASSSQIGELFF. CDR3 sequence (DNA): TGTGCTAGCAGCTCGCAAATCGGGGAGCTGTTTTTT.